This record looks at one T cell receptor beta chain sequence and its context. The data originate from a study of blood T cell repertoires in COVID-19. Only in-frame clones appear in the TCRdb table, and some are missing; sequencing was by immunoSEQ multiplex PCR. There are around 70,000 clones in the sample; around 91% occur only once, and around 5.8% lies in the top ten. CDR1 SGDLS and CDR2 YYNGEE come from the germline V gene. V lost 3 bases to trimming and J lost 4 bases; unmatched junction nucleotides: 14. The CDR3 has 17 residues. The J gene is TRBJ2-5, the V gene TRBV9, with 8 positions matching TRBD1. This TCR was recovered from a human donor in a cohort sampled during active COVID-19. Sequenced sample: peripheral blood. CDR3 DNA: TGTGCCAGCAGCGCCGACCGCCAGGGGGCTTGGGGAGAGACCCAGTACTTC. Translating gives CASSADRQGAWGETQYF.